This is a list of T cell receptor beta chains from one sample in a study of blood T cells in healthy people across ages. TCRdb recomputed calls from the 5' RACE reads with MiXCR, one row per CDR3 protein. Of 710,000 or so distinct CDR3 sequences in the sample, approximately 31% were seen once. Specimen: blood. The receptors originated from a woman of 80 years or more in good health. CDR3s include the opening cysteine and the closing phenylalanine or tryptophan. Each record gives: D gene, clone size, V gene, J gene, CDR3 protein, CDR3 DNA. D genes are given only for firm matches. Clone size, where shown, is once, few, many, or a class for clones that have expanded.

d_call: .; clone_size: .; v_call: TRBV28; j_call: TRBJ1-1; cdr3_aa: CASSFTGTATEAFF; cdr3_nt: TGTGCCAGCAGTTTTACAGGGACGGCCACTGAAGCTTTCTTT
d_call: .; clone_size: many; v_call: TRBV7-2; j_call: TRBJ2-3; cdr3_aa: CASSLEPGRTDTQYF; cdr3_nt: TGTGCCAGCAGCTTAGAGCCGGGGAGGACAGATACGCAGTATTTT
d_call: TRBD2; clone_size: .; v_call: TRBV20-1; j_call: TRBJ2-5; cdr3_aa: CSARDRLAGDWETQYF; cdr3_nt: TGCAGTGCTAGAGACCGACTAGCGGGGGATTGGGAGACCCAGTACTTC
d_call: .; clone_size: .; v_call: TRBV12-3/TRBV12-4; j_call: TRBJ2-3; cdr3_aa: CASSSRLKADTQYF; cdr3_nt: TGTGCCAGCAGTTCGAGACTGAAAGCGGATACGCAGTATTTT
d_call: .; clone_size: once; v_call: TRBV18; j_call: TRBJ2-5; cdr3_aa: CASSPALFPAGRWETQYF; cdr3_nt: TGTGCCAGCTCACCGGCACTCTTTCCGGCAGGGCGATGGGAGACCCAGTACTTC
d_call: .; clone_size: .; v_call: TRBV5-1; j_call: TRBJ2-3; cdr3_aa: CTSSLERGTDTQYF; cdr3_nt: TGCACCAGCAGCCTAGAGCGGGGCACAGATACGCAGTATTTT
d_call: TRBD1; clone_size: .; v_call: TRBV5-6; j_call: TRBJ1-3; cdr3_aa: CASSLRGGQRSGNTIYF; cdr3_nt: TGTGCCAGCAGCTTGAGGGGGGGACAGCGCTCTGGAAACACCATATATTTT
d_call: .; clone_size: .; v_call: TRBV7-2; j_call: TRBJ2-7; cdr3_aa: CASSSGRGGSYEQYF; cdr3_nt: TGTGCCAGCAGTTCCGGGAGAGGAGGATCCTACGAGCAGTACTTC
d_call: TRBD2; clone_size: once; v_call: TRBV5-1; j_call: TRBJ2-5; cdr3_aa: CASSLGLAGGPRQETQYF; cdr3_nt: TGCGCCAGCAGCTTGGGACTAGCGGGGGGGCCGAGGCAAGAGACCCAGTACTTC
d_call: .; clone_size: .; v_call: TRBV20-1; j_call: TRBJ1-1; cdr3_aa: CSASRVTEAFF; cdr3_nt: TGCAGTGCTTCCAGGGTTACTGAAGCTTTCTTT
d_call: .; clone_size: many; v_call: TRBV6-2/TRBV6-3; j_call: TRBJ2-4; cdr3_aa: CASSPGQPGGAKNIQYF; cdr3_nt: TGTGCCAGCAGTCCGGGACAGCCGGGGGGGGCCAAAAACATTCAGTACTTC
d_call: .; clone_size: .; v_call: TRBV5-1; j_call: TRBJ1-6; cdr3_aa: CASSLTAGERSPLHF; cdr3_nt: TGCGCCAGCAGCCTTACCGCGGGGGAGCGGTCACCCCTCCACTTT
d_call: TRBD2; clone_size: many; v_call: TRBV4-2; j_call: TRBJ2-1; cdr3_aa: CASSQDLGGGPYNEQFF; cdr3_nt: TGTGCCAGCAGCCAAGATTTGGGGGGGGGTCCCTACAATGAGCAGTTCTTC
d_call: .; clone_size: .; v_call: TRBV30; j_call: TRBJ1-4; cdr3_aa: CAWSATAGNEKRFF; cdr3_nt: TGTGCCTGGAGTGCGACAGCGGGTAACGAAAAACGGTTTTTT
d_call: .; clone_size: .; v_call: TRBV28; j_call: TRBJ1-1; cdr3_aa: CASSLWGGGNAEAFF; cdr3_nt: TGTGCCAGCAGTTTATGGGGCGGGGGGAATGCTGAAGCTTTCTTT
d_call: TRBD1; clone_size: .; v_call: TRBV7-9; j_call: TRBJ2-7; cdr3_aa: CASSGQGSEYEQYF; cdr3_nt: TGTGCCAGCAGCGGACAGGGCAGTGAATACGAGCAGTACTTC
d_call: .; clone_size: many; v_call: TRBV2; j_call: TRBJ2-7; cdr3_aa: CASSERRVLYEQYF; cdr3_nt: TGTGCCAGCAGTGAACGGAGAGTACTCTACGAGCAGTACTTC
d_call: .; clone_size: many; v_call: TRBV7-2; j_call: TRBJ1-5; cdr3_aa: CASSLVTQTNQPQHF; cdr3_nt: TGTGCCAGCAGCTTAGTGACGCAGACCAATCAGCCCCAGCATTTT
d_call: .; clone_size: .; v_call: TRBV20-1; j_call: TRBJ1-6; cdr3_aa: CSARAVQGNSPPHF; cdr3_nt: TGCAGTGCTAGAGCGGTTCAGGGGAATTCACCCCCCCACTTT
d_call: TRBD1; clone_size: .; v_call: TRBV20-1; j_call: TRBJ1-6; cdr3_aa: CSARPTGMNSPLHF; cdr3_nt: TGCAGTGCTAGACCGACAGGGATGAATTCACCCCTCCACTTT
d_call: .; clone_size: many; v_call: TRBV12-3/TRBV12-4; j_call: TRBJ1-4; cdr3_aa: CASRPRAGGEKLFF; cdr3_nt: TGTGCCAGCAGACCGAGGGCGGGTGGGGAAAAACTGTTTTTT
d_call: .; clone_size: .; v_call: TRBV12-3/TRBV12-4; j_call: TRBJ2-7; cdr3_aa: CASSLQGASYNEQYF; cdr3_nt: TGTGCCAGCAGTTTACAGGGTGCCTCCTACAATGAGCAGTACTTC
d_call: TRBD1; clone_size: .; v_call: TRBV18; j_call: TRBJ2-1; cdr3_aa: CASSPVGGQGYSEQFF; cdr3_nt: TGTGCCAGCTCACCTGTCGGAGGACAGGGATACAGTGAGCAGTTCTTC
d_call: TRBD2; clone_size: .; v_call: TRBV28; j_call: TRBJ2-1; cdr3_aa: CASSEGLAGRKEQFF; cdr3_nt: TGTGCCAGCAGTGAGGGACTAGCGGGTCGGAAGGAGCAGTTCTTC
d_call: .; clone_size: many; v_call: TRBV2; j_call: TRBJ1-6; cdr3_aa: CASSVGGDNSPLHF; cdr3_nt: TGTGCCAGCAGTGTGGGTGGGGATAATTCACCCCTCCACTTT
d_call: .; clone_size: .; v_call: TRBV7-2; j_call: TRBJ2-3; cdr3_aa: CASSLGLAEGADTQYF; cdr3_nt: TGTGCCAGCAGCTTAGGGCTAGCGGAGGGGGCAGATACGCAGTATTTT
d_call: .; clone_size: many; v_call: TRBV29-1; j_call: TRBJ2-5; cdr3_aa: CSVEEGRRGFETQYF; cdr3_nt: TGCAGCGTTGAAGAAGGCCGAAGGGGATTTGAGACCCAGTACTTC
d_call: .; clone_size: many; v_call: TRBV10-3; j_call: TRBJ2-7; cdr3_aa: CAIRELGGTYEQYF; cdr3_nt: TGTGCCATCAGGGAGTTAGGGGGGACCTACGAGCAGTACTTC
d_call: .; clone_size: .; v_call: TRBV20-1; j_call: TRBJ2-1; cdr3_aa: CSAPRGGEIYNEQFF; cdr3_nt: TGCAGTGCCCCTCGGGGCGGCGAAATCTACAATGAGCAGTTCTTC
d_call: .; clone_size: many; v_call: TRBV12-5; j_call: TRBJ2-7; cdr3_aa: CASGLGIPAYEQYF; cdr3_nt: TGTGCTAGTGGGCTAGGGATTCCGGCCTACGAGCAGTACTTC
d_call: TRBD1; clone_size: .; v_call: TRBV3-1; j_call: TRBJ1-2; cdr3_aa: CASSQGQGAPRGYTF; cdr3_nt: TGTGCCAGCAGCCAAGGACAGGGGGCCCCTCGTGGCTACACCTTC
d_call: TRBD2; clone_size: many; v_call: TRBV7-2; j_call: TRBJ2-4; cdr3_aa: CASSTIWGGENIQYF; cdr3_nt: TGTGCCAGCAGCACAATCTGGGGAGGGGAGAACATTCAGTACTTC
d_call: .; clone_size: many; v_call: TRBV24-1; j_call: TRBJ2-7; cdr3_aa: CATSVVEGVISYEQYF; cdr3_nt: TGTGCCACCAGTGTTGTGGAAGGGGTCATTTCCTACGAGCAGTACTTC
d_call: TRBD2; clone_size: .; v_call: TRBV20-1; j_call: TRBJ2-1; cdr3_aa: CSARATGAGLEQFF; cdr3_nt: TGCAGTGCTAGAGCAACCGGAGCGGGACTTGAGCAGTTCTTC
d_call: .; clone_size: few; v_call: TRBV6-1; j_call: TRBJ1-4; cdr3_aa: CASSLQGKLFF; cdr3_nt: TGTGCCAGCAGCCTACAGGGAAAACTGTTTTTT
d_call: .; clone_size: many; v_call: TRBV10-3; j_call: TRBJ2-7; cdr3_aa: CAISESGQTYEQYF; cdr3_nt: TGTGCCATCAGTGAGTCTGGGCAGACCTACGAGCAGTACTTC
d_call: .; clone_size: many; v_call: TRBV20-1; j_call: TRBJ2-1; cdr3_aa: CSARDPGRSPNEQFF; cdr3_nt: TGCAGTGCTAGAGATCCGGGACGGTCCCCCAATGAGCAGTTCTTC
d_call: TRBD1; clone_size: .; v_call: TRBV7-3; j_call: TRBJ2-6; cdr3_aa: CASSFTGTGISGANVLTF; cdr3_nt: TGTGCCAGCAGCTTCACCGGGACAGGAATCTCTGGGGCCAACGTCCTGACTTTC
d_call: .; clone_size: many; v_call: TRBV30; j_call: TRBJ1-2; cdr3_aa: CAKSVDRAYNYGYTF; cdr3_nt: TGTGCTAAATCCGTCGATCGGGCTTATAACTATGGCTACACCTTC
d_call: .; clone_size: .; v_call: TRBV30; j_call: TRBJ1-2; cdr3_aa: CAWSVDRLRGYTF; cdr3_nt: TGTGCCTGGAGTGTAGACAGGCTCCGGGGCTACACCTTC
d_call: TRBD2; clone_size: many; v_call: TRBV20-1; j_call: TRBJ2-5; cdr3_aa: CSAGTSGGKMKTQYF; cdr3_nt: TGCAGTGCCGGGACTAGCGGGGGGAAAATGAAGACCCAGTACTTC
d_call: .; clone_size: many; v_call: TRBV27; j_call: TRBJ2-6; cdr3_aa: CASSRRGGANVLTF; cdr3_nt: TGTGCCAGCTCCCGCAGGGGTGGGGCCAACGTCCTGACTTTC
d_call: .; clone_size: many; v_call: TRBV6-5; j_call: TRBJ2-1; cdr3_aa: CASGKDSPKYNEQFF; cdr3_nt: TGTGCCAGCGGAAAGGACAGTCCCAAATACAATGAGCAGTTCTTC
d_call: .; clone_size: many; v_call: TRBV6-6; j_call: TRBJ2-5; cdr3_aa: CASSYPQQNQETQYF; cdr3_nt: TGTGCCAGCAGTTACCCCCAACAGAACCAAGAGACCCAGTACTTC
d_call: .; clone_size: many; v_call: TRBV28; j_call: TRBJ2-1; cdr3_aa: CASSPNWREQFF; cdr3_nt: TGTGCCAGCAGTCCCAATTGGAGGGAGCAGTTCTTC
d_call: .; clone_size: many; v_call: TRBV7-2; j_call: TRBJ2-1; cdr3_aa: CASSSTGYEQFF; cdr3_nt: TGTGCCAGCAGCTCTACAGGGTATGAGCAGTTCTTC
d_call: .; clone_size: .; v_call: TRBV20-1; j_call: TRBJ2-4; cdr3_aa: CSAEGGRGAKNIQYF; cdr3_nt: TGCAGTGCCGAGGGGGGGAGGGGGGCCAAAAACATTCAGTACTTC
d_call: .; clone_size: .; v_call: TRBV5-1; j_call: TRBJ2-1; cdr3_aa: CASSKRGREQFF; cdr3_nt: TGCGCCAGCAGCAAGAGGGGTCGCGAGCAGTTCTTC
d_call: .; clone_size: few; v_call: TRBV21-1; j_call: TRBJ2-5; cdr3_aa: CASSTPGLDRVGETQYF; cdr3_nt: TGTGCCAGCAGCACCCCAGGTCTGGACAGGGTAGGAGAGACCCAGTACTTC
d_call: .; clone_size: .; v_call: TRBV7-2; j_call: TRBJ2-7; cdr3_aa: CASSLLSAAEQYF; cdr3_nt: TGTGCCAGCAGCTTACTCTCGGCGGCCGAGCAGTACTTC
d_call: .; clone_size: many; v_call: TRBV6-2/TRBV6-3; j_call: TRBJ1-5; cdr3_aa: CASRDSVQPQHF; cdr3_nt: TGTGCCAGCAGGGACAGCGTTCAGCCCCAGCATTTT